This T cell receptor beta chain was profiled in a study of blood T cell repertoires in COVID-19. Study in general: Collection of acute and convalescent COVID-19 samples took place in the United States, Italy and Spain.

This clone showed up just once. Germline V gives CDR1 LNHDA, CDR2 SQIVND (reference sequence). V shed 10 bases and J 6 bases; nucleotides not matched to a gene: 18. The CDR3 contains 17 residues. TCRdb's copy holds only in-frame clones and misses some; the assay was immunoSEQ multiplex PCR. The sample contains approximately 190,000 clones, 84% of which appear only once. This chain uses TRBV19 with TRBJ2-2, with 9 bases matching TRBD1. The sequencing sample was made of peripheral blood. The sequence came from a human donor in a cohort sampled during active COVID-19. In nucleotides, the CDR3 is TGTGCCACTGCAAGTCTTCCGGGACAGGGCTCTCCCGGGGAGCTGTTTTTT. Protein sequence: CATASLPGQGSPGELFF.